The entry that follows covers one T cell receptor (beta chain) sequence. The sample comes from a study of long-term antiretroviral therapy in people with HIV. An immunoSEQ assay, version v3.0, was performed at survey level. Only in-frame clones appear in the TCRdb table, and some are missing; sequencing was by immunoSEQ multiplex PCR. Of more than 30,000 clones listed, 83% are singletons. CDR3 length: 11 residues. V dropped 4 bases and J dropped 6 bases, with 5 bases sitting between them. Germline V lookup: CDR1 SGHAT, CDR2 FQNNGV. This clonotype originated in a man aged 18 to 29 with HIV. The sequencing used unsorted PBMCs, collected 0.4 years before starting antiretroviral therapy. V and J are TRBV11-2 and TRBJ2-3, with D unresolved. The CDR3 here is CASSWADTQYF. The CDR3 DNA reads TGTGCCAGCAGCTGGGCGGATACGCAGTATTTT.